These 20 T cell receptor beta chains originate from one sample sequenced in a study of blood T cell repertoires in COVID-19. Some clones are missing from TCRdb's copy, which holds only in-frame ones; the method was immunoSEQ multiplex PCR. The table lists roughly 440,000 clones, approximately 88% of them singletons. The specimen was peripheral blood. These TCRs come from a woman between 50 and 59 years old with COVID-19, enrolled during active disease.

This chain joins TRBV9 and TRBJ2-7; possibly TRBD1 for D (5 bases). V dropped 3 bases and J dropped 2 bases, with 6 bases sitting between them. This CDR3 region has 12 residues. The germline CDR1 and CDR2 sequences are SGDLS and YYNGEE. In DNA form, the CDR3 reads TGTGCCAGCAGCGCAGGGACCTACGAGCAGTACTTC. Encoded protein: CASSAGTYEQYF.

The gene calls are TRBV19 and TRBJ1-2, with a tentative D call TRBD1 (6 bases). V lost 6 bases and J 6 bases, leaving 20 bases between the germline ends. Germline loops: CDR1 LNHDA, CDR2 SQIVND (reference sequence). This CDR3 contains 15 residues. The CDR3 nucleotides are TGTGCCAGTAGGGACTTGAGTGGGACACTTCATGGCTACACCTTC. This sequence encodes CASRDLSGTLHGYTF.

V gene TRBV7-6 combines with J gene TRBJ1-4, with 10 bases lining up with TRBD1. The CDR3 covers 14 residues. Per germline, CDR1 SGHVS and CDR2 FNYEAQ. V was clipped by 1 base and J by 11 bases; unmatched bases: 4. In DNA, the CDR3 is TGTGCCAGCAGCTTAGGGGACAGGGGAAGGAAACTGTTTTTT. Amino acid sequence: CASSLGDRGRKLFF.

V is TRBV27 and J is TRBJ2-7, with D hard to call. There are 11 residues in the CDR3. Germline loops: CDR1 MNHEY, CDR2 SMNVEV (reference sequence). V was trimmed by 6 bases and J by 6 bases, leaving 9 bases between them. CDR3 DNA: TGTGCCAGCAGCACTGGTGCCGAGCAGTACTTC. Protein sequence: CASSTGAEQYF.

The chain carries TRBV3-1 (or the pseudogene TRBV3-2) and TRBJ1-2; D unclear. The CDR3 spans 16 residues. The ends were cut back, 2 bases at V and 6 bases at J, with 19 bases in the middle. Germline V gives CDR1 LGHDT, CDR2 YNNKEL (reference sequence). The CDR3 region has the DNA TGTGCCAGCAGCCAAACCTTGACGAGCCCGACACATGGCTACACCTTC. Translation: CASSQTLTSPTHGYTF.

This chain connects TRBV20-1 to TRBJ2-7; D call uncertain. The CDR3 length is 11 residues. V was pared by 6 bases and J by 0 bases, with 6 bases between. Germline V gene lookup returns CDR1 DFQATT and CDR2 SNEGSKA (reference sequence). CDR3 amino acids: CSAHSSYEQYF. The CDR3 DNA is TGCAGTGCCCACAGCTCCTACGAGCAGTACTTC.

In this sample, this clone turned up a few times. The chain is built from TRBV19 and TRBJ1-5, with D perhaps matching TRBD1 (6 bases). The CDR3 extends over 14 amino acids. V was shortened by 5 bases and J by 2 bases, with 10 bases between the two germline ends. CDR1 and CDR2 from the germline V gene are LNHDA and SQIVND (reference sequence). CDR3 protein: CASSGAGGNQPQHF. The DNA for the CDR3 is TGTGCCAGTAGTGGGGCAGGGGGCAATCAGCCCCAGCATTTT.

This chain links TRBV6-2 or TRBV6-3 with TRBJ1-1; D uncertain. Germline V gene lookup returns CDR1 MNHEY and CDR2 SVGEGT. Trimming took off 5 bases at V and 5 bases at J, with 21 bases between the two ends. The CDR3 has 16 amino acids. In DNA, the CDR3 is TGTGCCAGCAGTAAGCTTAAGCCGGGAAAGAGGACTGAAGCTTTCTTT. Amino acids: CASSKLKPGKRTEAFF.

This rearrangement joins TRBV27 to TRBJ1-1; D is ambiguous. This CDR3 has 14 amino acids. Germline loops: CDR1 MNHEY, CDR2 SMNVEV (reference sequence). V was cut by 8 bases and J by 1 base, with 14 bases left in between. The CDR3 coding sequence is TGTGCCAGCGTTGATACCGGGAAGAACACTGAAGCTTTCTTT. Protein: CASVDTGKNTEAFF.

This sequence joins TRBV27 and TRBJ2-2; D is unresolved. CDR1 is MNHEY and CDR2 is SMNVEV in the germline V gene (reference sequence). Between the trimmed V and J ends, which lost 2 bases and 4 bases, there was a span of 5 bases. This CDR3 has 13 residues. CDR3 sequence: CASSLISTGELFF. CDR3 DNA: TGTGCCAGCAGTTTAATTAGCACCGGGGAGCTGTTTTTT.

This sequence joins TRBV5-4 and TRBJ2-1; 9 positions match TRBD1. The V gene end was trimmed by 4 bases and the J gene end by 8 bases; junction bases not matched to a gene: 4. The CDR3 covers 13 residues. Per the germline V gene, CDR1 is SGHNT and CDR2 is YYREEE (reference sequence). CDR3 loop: CASSADRGDEQFF. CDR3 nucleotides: TGTGCCAGCAGCGCGGACAGGGGCGATGAGCAGTTCTTC.

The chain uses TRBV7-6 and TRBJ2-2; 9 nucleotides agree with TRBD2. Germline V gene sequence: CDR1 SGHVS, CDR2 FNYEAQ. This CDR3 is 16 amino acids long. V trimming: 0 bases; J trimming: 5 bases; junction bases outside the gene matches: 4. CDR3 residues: CASSLAVAGATGELFF. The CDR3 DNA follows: TGTGCCAGCAGCTTAGCAGTAGCGGGGGCGACCGGGGAGCTGTTTTTT.

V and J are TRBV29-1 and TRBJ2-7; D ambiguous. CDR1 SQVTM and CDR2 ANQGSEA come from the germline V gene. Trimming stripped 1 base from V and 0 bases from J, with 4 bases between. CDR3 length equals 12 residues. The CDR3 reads CSVEGSSYEQYF. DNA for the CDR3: TGCAGCGTTGAAGGGAGCTCCTACGAGCAGTACTTC.

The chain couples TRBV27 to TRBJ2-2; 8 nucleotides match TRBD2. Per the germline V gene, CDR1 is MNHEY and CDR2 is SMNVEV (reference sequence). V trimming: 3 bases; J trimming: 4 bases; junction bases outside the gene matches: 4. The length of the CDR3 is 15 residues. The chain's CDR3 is CASSFASGGTGELFF. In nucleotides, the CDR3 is TGTGCCAGCAGTTTCGCCAGCGGGGGCACCGGGGAGCTGTTTTTT.

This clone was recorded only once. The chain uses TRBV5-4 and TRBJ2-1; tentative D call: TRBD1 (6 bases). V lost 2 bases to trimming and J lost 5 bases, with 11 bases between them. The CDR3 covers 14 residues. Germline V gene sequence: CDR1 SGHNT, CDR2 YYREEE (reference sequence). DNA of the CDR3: TGTGCCAGCAGCTTTGACAGGAACGACAATGAGCAGTTCTTC. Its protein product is CASSFDRNDNEQFF.

The CDR3 loop is CASRRDGNYGYTF. The DNA of the CDR3 is TGTGCCAGCAGGCGGGACGGAAACTATGGCTACACCTTC. J is TRBJ1-2 and V is TRBV27; D may be TRBD1 (5 bases). The CDR3 totals 13 residues. Germline V lookup: CDR1 MNHEY, CDR2 SMNVEV (reference sequence). The V and J ends lost 6 bases and 2 bases respectively, with 10 bases between them.

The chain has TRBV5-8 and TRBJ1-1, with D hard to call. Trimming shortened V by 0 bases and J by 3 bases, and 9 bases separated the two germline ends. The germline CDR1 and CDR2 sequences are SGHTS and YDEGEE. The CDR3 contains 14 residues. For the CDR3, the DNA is TGTGCCAGCAGCTTGGCCTTCCGGGACACTGAAGCTTTCTTT. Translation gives CASSLAFRDTEAFF.

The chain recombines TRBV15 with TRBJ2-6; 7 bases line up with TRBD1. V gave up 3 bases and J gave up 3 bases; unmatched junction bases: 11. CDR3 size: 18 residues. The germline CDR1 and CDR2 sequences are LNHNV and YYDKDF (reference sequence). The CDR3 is CATSSELVQGVGANVLTF. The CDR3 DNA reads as TGTGCCACCAGCAGTGAGCTCGTCCAGGGGGTTGGGGCCAACGTCCTGACTTTC. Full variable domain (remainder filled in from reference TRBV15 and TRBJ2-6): DAMVIQNPRYQVTQFGKPVTLSCSQTLNHNVMYWYQQKSSQAPKLLFHYYDKDFNNEADTPDNFQSRRPNTSFCFLDIRSPGLGDTAMYLCATSSELVQGVGANVLTFGAGSRLTVL.

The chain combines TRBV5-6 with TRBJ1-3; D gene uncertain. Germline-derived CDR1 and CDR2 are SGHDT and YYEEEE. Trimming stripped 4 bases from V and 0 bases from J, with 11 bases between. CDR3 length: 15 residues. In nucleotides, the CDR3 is TGTGCCAGCAGCGTGTCAGGAAGCTCTGGAAACACCATATATTTT. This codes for CASSVSGSSGNTIYF.

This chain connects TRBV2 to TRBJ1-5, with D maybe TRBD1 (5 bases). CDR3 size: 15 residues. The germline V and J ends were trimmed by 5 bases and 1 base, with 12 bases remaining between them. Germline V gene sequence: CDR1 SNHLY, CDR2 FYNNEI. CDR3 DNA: TGTGCCAGCAGTATACAGGAGGGGAGCAATCAGCCCCAGCATTTT. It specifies CASSIQEGSNQPQHF.